What follows is one T cell receptor beta chain and its context. V dropped 6 bases and J dropped 6 bases, with 15 bases sitting between them. This CDR3 has 15 residues. From germline, CDR1 is MNHEY and CDR2 SMNVEV (reference sequence). This sample was taken from a study of blood T cell repertoires in COVID-19. Turning to the study itself: Samples taken during acute and convalescent COVID-19 were collected in the United States, Italy and Spain. Nucleic acid was either cDNA or gDNA, and it came from T cells, B-cell-depleted T cells, or PBMCs.

One Seattle source followed patients from active infection through their disease course. Methods used by the authors: Quantification of nucleated cells was approximated via reference gene primer amplification. Profiled with immunoSEQ multiplex PCR; TCRdb holds only in-frame clones, not every one. D and trimming were read from the DNA, whereas the V and J calls and clone size are those reported in that table. The sample yields under 400,000 clones, around 90% seen once. Source material: peripheral blood. The chain links TRBV27 to TRBJ1-6; D is unclear. This sequence originates from a woman aged 60-75 years with COVID-19, enrolled during active disease. The CDR3 reads CASSPRYGFNSPLHF. The CDR3 DNA sequence: TGTGCCAGCAGCCCCCGGTACGGGTTTAATTCACCCCTCCACTTT.